Listed below are T cell receptor beta chains from one sample, sequenced in a study of cytomegalovirus exposure and HLA in healthy donors. Produced via immunoSEQ multiplex PCR; TCRdb's table is partial and in-frame only. Of around 300,000 clones listed, roughly 90% are singletons. Sequenced input: PBMCs. Receptors originate from a woman between 18 and 29 years old in good health and CMV-seronegative. Each CDR3 is given with its conserved first and last residue. A D gene is named only where the DNA matches it firmly. A clone size is listed for some rows: how often the clone was seen (once, few, many), or a class if it is expanded.

J gene: TRBJ1-5; V gene: TRBV4-1; D gene: TRBD1; clone size: .; CDR3 DNA: TGCGCCAGCAGCCACGCAATTCCGGGACAGGGTAGCAATCAGCCCCAGCATTTT; CDR3 protein: CASSHAIPGQGSNQPQHF
J gene: TRBJ1-1; V gene: TRBV6-6; D gene: .; clone size: .; CDR3 DNA: TGTGCCAGCGGAGCATCTTCACCTGAAGCTTTCTTT; CDR3 protein: CASGASSPEAFF
J gene: TRBJ2-3; V gene: TRBV13; D gene: .; clone size: .; CDR3 DNA: TGTGCCAGCAGCTTAATCGGACTGGATACGCAGTATTTT; CDR3 protein: CASSLIGLDTQYF
J gene: TRBJ1-1; V gene: TRBV6-5; D gene: TRBD1; clone size: .; CDR3 DNA: TGTGCCACCGCCAGGGGGTCTGAAGCTTTCTTT; CDR3 protein: CATARGSEAFF
J gene: TRBJ2-1; V gene: TRBV7-3; D gene: TRBD2; clone size: .; CDR3 DNA: TGTGCCAGCAGCTACTCCCCGGGACTAGCGGGGGGGAATGAGCAGTTCTTC; CDR3 protein: CASSYSPGLAGGNEQFF
J gene: TRBJ1-5; V gene: TRBV19; D gene: .; clone size: .; CDR3 DNA: TGTGCCAGTAGTATTAGCGGGGGGGGTCAGCCCCAGCATTTT; CDR3 protein: CASSISGGGQPQHF
J gene: TRBJ1-5; V gene: TRBV2; D gene: .; clone size: .; CDR3 DNA: TGTGCCAGCAATGAAGCGGCATGGCAGCCCCAGCATTTT; CDR3 protein: CASNEAAWQPQHF
J gene: TRBJ2-4; V gene: TRBV29-1; D gene: .; clone size: .; CDR3 DNA: TGCAGCGTTGTCTCAACAGGTCTAGCCAAAAACATTCAGTACTTC; CDR3 protein: CSVVSTGLAKNIQYF
J gene: TRBJ2-7; V gene: TRBV2; D gene: TRBD1; clone size: .; CDR3 DNA: TGTGCCAGCAGTTTTAAGAGGGGGCCCGAGCAGTACTTC; CDR3 protein: CASSFKRGPEQYF
J gene: TRBJ1-5; V gene: TRBV18; D gene: TRBD1; clone size: .; CDR3 DNA: TGTGCCAGCTCAATCACAGGGGTAGGCAATCAGCCCCAGCATTTT; CDR3 protein: CASSITGVGNQPQHF
J gene: TRBJ1-2; V gene: TRBV30; D gene: .; clone size: .; CDR3 DNA: TGTGCCTGGAGGGGGGGACTGGGGTACTATGGCTACACCTTC; CDR3 protein: CAWRGGLGYYGYTF
J gene: TRBJ2-2; V gene: TRBV7-9; D gene: TRBD1; clone size: .; CDR3 DNA: TGTGCCAGCAGTTCCGACAGGGGGGTCACCGGGGAGCTGTTTTTT; CDR3 protein: CASSSDRGVTGELFF
J gene: TRBJ2-7; V gene: TRBV9; D gene: .; clone size: .; CDR3 DNA: TGTGCCAGCAGCGTAGGGGACAACTCCTACGAGCAGTACTTC; CDR3 protein: CASSVGDNSYEQYF
J gene: TRBJ2-7; V gene: TRBV28; D gene: TRBD2; clone size: .; CDR3 DNA: TGTGCCAGCAGTTTGGCTAGCGGGGGCAAGATGAACGAGCAGTACTTC; CDR3 protein: CASSLASGGKMNEQYF
J gene: TRBJ1-4; V gene: TRBV5-1; D gene: TRBD1; clone size: .; CDR3 DNA: TGCGCCAGCAGCTCAGGGGGGCCTAATGAAAAACTGTTTTTT; CDR3 protein: CASSSGGPNEKLFF
J gene: TRBJ1-4; V gene: TRBV2; D gene: TRBD1; clone size: once; CDR3 DNA: TGTGCCAGCAGTGCCGGGACAGGGCTTAATGAAAAACTGTTTTTT; CDR3 protein: CASSAGTGLNEKLFF
J gene: TRBJ1-2; V gene: TRBV27; D gene: .; clone size: once; CDR3 DNA: TGTGCCAGCAGTTTCGGGGGTAGCTATGGCTACACCTTC; CDR3 protein: CASSFGGSYGYTF